A selection of T cell receptor beta chains follows, all from one sample in a study of OX40 agonist ivuxolimab in advanced cancers. The data were produced by immunoSEQ multiplex PCR, yet TCRdb's version contains in-frame clones alone and is incomplete. This table holds about 50,000 clones, 70% to 80% found once. Material: CD4+ or CD8+ T cells sorted from blood, obtained in a trial of the OX40 agonist ivuxolimab. Receptors originate from an adult with an advanced solid tumor such as melanoma, head and neck, liver or kidney cancer. Each CDR3 is given with its conserved first and last residue.

j_call: TRBJ1-2
v_call: TRBV2
cdr3_aa: CASIWQGGVGGYTF

j_call: TRBJ1-6
v_call: TRBV4-1
cdr3_aa: CASSPATGTSRSPLHF

j_call: TRBJ2-3
v_call: TRBV9
cdr3_aa: CASSGDRIYTDTQYF

j_call: TRBJ2-7
v_call: TRBV10-2
cdr3_aa: CASSRYRDNYSYEQYF

j_call: TRBJ1-1
v_call: TRBV18
cdr3_aa: CASSRPGTVLNTEAFF

j_call: TRBJ2-2
v_call: TRBV5-1
cdr3_aa: CASSLETPRTGELFF

j_call: TRBJ2-5
v_call: TRBV14
cdr3_aa: CASSLILQETQYF

j_call: TRBJ1-2
v_call: TRBV27
cdr3_aa: CASSPFLGNYGYTF

j_call: TRBJ2-7
v_call: TRBV30
cdr3_aa: CAWKNGWMMGEPMDEQYF

j_call: TRBJ2-7
v_call: TRBV28
cdr3_aa: CASSSAGTSSYEQYF

j_call: TRBJ1-5
v_call: TRBV25-1
cdr3_aa: CASSGGQLHQPQHF

j_call: TRBJ2-7
v_call: TRBV7-2
cdr3_aa: CASSLGPQGAYEQYF

j_call: TRBJ1-5
v_call: TRBV7-9
cdr3_aa: CASSLEIRGEGSNQPQHF

j_call: TRBJ1-4
v_call: TRBV19
cdr3_aa: CASLDRGRNEKLFF

j_call: TRBJ2-1
v_call: TRBV7-2
cdr3_aa: CASSFPSGSYNEQFF

j_call: TRBJ1-1
v_call: TRBV5-1
cdr3_aa: CASSSQGQIGTEAFF

j_call: TRBJ1-1
v_call: TRBV19
cdr3_aa: CASSPGTVEAFF

j_call: TRBJ2-7
v_call: TRBV19
cdr3_aa: CASKRATSYEQYF

j_call: TRBJ2-2
v_call: TRBV2
cdr3_aa: CASTGDSSNTGELFF

j_call: TRBJ2-7
v_call: TRBV7-8
cdr3_aa: CASSLRETGGYEQYF

j_call: TRBJ2-2
v_call: TRBV18
cdr3_aa: CASSPGTPIISANTGELFF

j_call: TRBJ2-7
v_call: TRBV10-1
cdr3_aa: CASSEGSTYEQYF

j_call: TRBJ1-6
v_call: TRBV5-4
cdr3_aa: CASSFTDGTDNSPLHF

j_call: TRBJ2-5
v_call: TRBV5-8
cdr3_aa: CASSPGTSGEETQYF

j_call: TRBJ2-1
v_call: TRBV5-1
cdr3_aa: CASSFIGQGSYNEQFF

j_call: TRBJ2-1
v_call: TRBV2
cdr3_aa: CASSESGRSYNEQFF

j_call: TRBJ1-1
v_call: TRBV10-3
cdr3_aa: CAISANAGNTEAFF

j_call: TRBJ2-3
v_call: TRBV5-1
cdr3_aa: CASSLASGTDTQYF

j_call: TRBJ2-1
v_call: TRBV25-1
cdr3_aa: CASRAGTSGYNEQFF

j_call: TRBJ1-3
v_call: TRBV5-6
cdr3_aa: CASSLGQGAAGNTIYF

j_call: TRBJ1-2
v_call: TRBV7-8
cdr3_aa: CASSLTPQGVGGYTF

j_call: TRBJ1-5
v_call: TRBV10-1
cdr3_aa: CASSADSLVGPQHF

j_call: TRBJ1-2
v_call: TRBV27
cdr3_aa: CASSFRRGYGYTF

j_call: TRBJ1-2
v_call: TRBV6-1
cdr3_aa: CALQGWGANYGYTF

j_call: TRBJ2-1
v_call: TRBV27
cdr3_aa: CASSLRNQVSGEQFF

j_call: TRBJ2-5
v_call: TRBV7-8
cdr3_aa: CASSRGRALETQYF

j_call: TRBJ1-5
v_call: TRBV5-1
cdr3_aa: CASSPVAGQNQPQHF

j_call: TRBJ1-1
v_call: TRBV28
cdr3_aa: CADRPLGETEAFF

j_call: TRBJ1-6
v_call: TRBV19
cdr3_aa: CASTNGGSYNSPLHF

j_call: TRBJ1-6
v_call: TRBV21-1
cdr3_aa: CASSNPSPLHF

j_call: TRBJ2-5
v_call: TRBV5-1
cdr3_aa: CASSLGLAGAEETQYF

j_call: TRBJ2-2
v_call: TRBV6-5
cdr3_aa: CASSYDGAGTGELFF

j_call: TRBJ2-1
v_call: TRBV5-1
cdr3_aa: CASSLQTSVDEQFF

j_call: TRBJ1-2
v_call: TRBV5-1
cdr3_aa: CASSLGEGPYGYTF

j_call: TRBJ2-7
v_call: TRBV30
cdr3_aa: CAWSGQGEQYF

j_call: TRBJ1-2
v_call: TRBV27
cdr3_aa: CASSLFGQGYGYTF

j_call: TRBJ1-2
v_call: TRBV7-9
cdr3_aa: CASSPTEDYGYTF

j_call: TRBJ1-1
v_call: TRBV6-6
cdr3_aa: CASSPRDTGTEAFF

j_call: TRBJ2-5
v_call: TRBV29-1
cdr3_aa: CSVAQYRLPGETQYF

j_call: TRBJ2-1
v_call: TRBV4-2
cdr3_aa: CASSQDLAGSYNEQFF

j_call: TRBJ2-5
v_call: TRBV19
cdr3_aa: CASSTRTVQETQYF

j_call: TRBJ2-7
v_call: TRBV27
cdr3_aa: CASSRTGLSLEQYF

j_call: TRBJ2-1
v_call: TRBV11-1
cdr3_aa: CASSFAGGPYNEQFF

j_call: TRBJ2-3
v_call: TRBV25-1
cdr3_aa: CASSLPGDTQYF

j_call: TRBJ1-1
v_call: TRBV29-1
cdr3_aa: CSVGGPKGAEAFF

j_call: TRBJ1-1
v_call: TRBV27
cdr3_aa: CASSRYREVNTEAFF

j_call: TRBJ2-1
v_call: TRBV29-1
cdr3_aa: CSVQGQRITGGEQFF